This record concerns one T cell receptor beta chain sequence. Germline V CDR1 and CDR2: LNHDA, SQIVND (reference sequence). The V and J ends lost 5 bases and 0 bases, in that order; junction bases with no gene match: 6. CDR3 length: 16 residues. The entry originates in a study of Ad26.COV2.S vaccination and SARS-CoV-2 variants. Overall study: Ad26.COV2.S given intramuscularly, once or twice 56 days apart.

As to treatment: around 19 received Ad26.COV2.S at low or high dose, single or two shots; several received placebo; per-sample allocation not given. The study sampled participants on day 63 after the first vaccine or placebo injection. Donation came from an adult in Boston who was aged 18-55 years. SARS-CoV-2 spike from the Wuhan strain was encoded by the vaccine, an Ad26 vector. Sequencing used immunoSEQ multiplex PCR; TCRdb keeps in-frame clones, though not all of them. This table has about 440,000 clones, around 90% appearing once. The J gene is TRBJ2-1, the V gene TRBV19; the match to TRBD1 covers 8 bases. Source: peripheral blood, taken in a trial of Ad26.COV2.S vaccine versus placebo. This receptor was identified in a person between 18 and 65 years old who received the Ad26.COV2.S COVID-19 vaccine or a placebo. The CDR3 DNA reads TGTGCCAGTAGTCGACAGGGGCGCGGCTCCTACAATGAGCAGTTCTTC. Residues: CASSRQGRGSYNEQFF.